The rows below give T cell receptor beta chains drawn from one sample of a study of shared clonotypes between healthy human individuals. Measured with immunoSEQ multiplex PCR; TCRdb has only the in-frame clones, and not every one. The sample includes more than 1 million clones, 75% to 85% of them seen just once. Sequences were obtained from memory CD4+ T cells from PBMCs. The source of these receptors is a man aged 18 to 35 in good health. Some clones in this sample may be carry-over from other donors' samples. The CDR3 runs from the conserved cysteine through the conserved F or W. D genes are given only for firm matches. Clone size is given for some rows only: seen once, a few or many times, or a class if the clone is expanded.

CDR3 DNA: TGTGCCACCAGCAGACCCTCAGGGGTTGATGAGCAGTTCTTC
CDR3 protein: CATSRPSGVDEQFF
V gene: TRBV15
CDR3 length: 14
J gene: TRBJ2-1
D gene: -
clone size: -

CDR3 DNA: TGTGCCAGCTCACCAAAGGACAGGGGTGAGACCCAGTACTTC
CDR3 protein: CASSPKDRGETQYF
V gene: TRBV18
CDR3 length: 14
J gene: TRBJ2-5
D gene: TRBD1
clone size: -

CDR3 DNA: TGTGCCAGCACTCCCACGAGGGCGGGGACCGGGGAGCTGTTTTTT
CDR3 protein: CASTPTRAGTGELFF
V gene: TRBV7-2
CDR3 length: 15
J gene: TRBJ2-2
D gene: -
clone size: -

CDR3 DNA: TGTGCCAGCAGATCCGGGACGCTGGATGAAAAACTGTTTTTT
CDR3 protein: CASRSGTLDEKLFF
V gene: TRBV28
CDR3 length: 14
J gene: TRBJ1-4
D gene: -
clone size: -

CDR3 DNA: TGTGCCTGGAGTCGGAGGGCCGGGGGCACCGGGGAGCTGTTTTTT
CDR3 protein: CAWSRRAGGTGELFF
V gene: TRBV30
CDR3 length: 15
J gene: TRBJ2-2
D gene: -
clone size: -

CDR3 DNA: TGTGCCAGCAGCTTGACTAGCGGGAGTAACAATGAGCAGTTCTTC
CDR3 protein: CASSLTSGSNNEQFF
V gene: TRBV7-3
CDR3 length: 15
J gene: TRBJ2-1
D gene: TRBD2
clone size: few

CDR3 DNA: TGTGCCAGCTCACCAGATGTGTTCGGGGATGGCTACACCTTC
CDR3 protein: CASSPDVFGDGYTF
V gene: TRBV18
CDR3 length: 14
J gene: TRBJ1-2
D gene: -
clone size: -

CDR3 DNA: TGTGCCAGCAGCCAAGTTACAGGGGGCAGAACCGGGGAGCTGTTTTTT
CDR3 protein: CASSQVTGGRTGELFF
V gene: TRBV14
CDR3 length: 16
J gene: TRBJ2-2
D gene: TRBD1
clone size: -

CDR3 DNA: TGTGCCAGCAATAGGCGGATCAATGAGCAGTTCTTC
CDR3 protein: CASNRRINEQFF
V gene: TRBV28
CDR3 length: 12
J gene: TRBJ2-1
D gene: -
clone size: -

CDR3 DNA: TGCAGCGCCTCACAGGCAAGAGGTCGCTATGGCTACACCTTC
CDR3 protein: CSASQARGRYGYTF
V gene: TRBV29-1
CDR3 length: 14
J gene: TRBJ1-2
D gene: -
clone size: -

CDR3 DNA: TGCGCCAGCAGCTTTTCATTAGGAGAAGGGGGCACTGAAGCTTTCTTT
CDR3 protein: CASSFSLGEGGTEAFF
V gene: TRBV5-1
CDR3 length: 16
J gene: TRBJ1-1
D gene: -
clone size: -

CDR3 DNA: TGTGCCAGCAAGCGACGTGGGGGCAGGGAAGACACAGATACGCAGTATTTT
CDR3 protein: CASKRRGGREDTDTQYF
V gene: TRBV28
CDR3 length: 17
J gene: TRBJ2-3
D gene: -
clone size: -

CDR3 DNA: TGTGCCAGCAGCTTGCAGTTCGTCCACGAGCAGTACTTC
CDR3 protein: CASSLQFVHEQYF
V gene: TRBV5-6
CDR3 length: 13
J gene: TRBJ2-7
D gene: -
clone size: -

CDR3 DNA: TGTGCCAGCAGCTTAGGCGCTATTGGGCAGTACTTC
CDR3 protein: CASSLGAIGQYF
V gene: TRBV5-6
CDR3 length: 12
J gene: TRBJ2-7
D gene: -
clone size: -

CDR3 DNA: TGTGCCAGCAGCGAGGGACTAGCGGGCTCCTACAATGAGCAGTTCTTC
CDR3 protein: CASSEGLAGSYNEQFF
V gene: TRBV9
CDR3 length: 16
J gene: TRBJ2-1
D gene: TRBD2
clone size: -

CDR3 DNA: TGTGCCAGCAGCGTAGTGGGTGGCCCTGGAAACACCATATATTTT
CDR3 protein: CASSVVGGPGNTIYF
V gene: TRBV9
CDR3 length: 15
J gene: TRBJ1-3
D gene: -
clone size: -

CDR3 DNA: TGTGCCAGCAGCGCGACTAGTTCTACGCAGTATTTT
CDR3 protein: CASSATSSTQYF
V gene: TRBV11-3
CDR3 length: 12
J gene: TRBJ2-3
D gene: -
clone size: -

CDR3 DNA: TGTGCCAGCAGTTTACCTAGCGGGAGGCAAGAGCAGTACTTC
CDR3 protein: CASSLPSGRQEQYF
V gene: TRBV28
CDR3 length: 14
J gene: TRBJ2-7
D gene: TRBD2
clone size: -

CDR3 DNA: TGCGCCAGCAGCCTAGAGGGGTTCAGGGTGGGGAACACTGAAGCTTTCTTT
CDR3 protein: CASSLEGFRVGNTEAFF
V gene: TRBV4-1
CDR3 length: 17
J gene: TRBJ1-1
D gene: -
clone size: -

CDR3 DNA: TGTGCCAGCAGCCGGACAGGGGAAACTGAAGCTTTCTTT
CDR3 protein: CASSRTGETEAFF
V gene: TRBV7-3
CDR3 length: 13
J gene: TRBJ1-1
D gene: TRBD1
clone size: -

CDR3 DNA: TGTGCCAGCAGCTTCGGACAGGCCGGCACAGATACGCAGTATTTT
CDR3 protein: CASSFGQAGTDTQYF
V gene: TRBV7-3
CDR3 length: 15
J gene: TRBJ2-3
D gene: TRBD1
clone size: -

CDR3 DNA: TGCGCCAGCAGCCAAGAGGTATGGCCAGGCAATGAGCTGTACTTC
CDR3 protein: CASSQEVWPGNELYF
V gene: TRBV4-3
CDR3 length: 15
J gene: TRBJ2-7
D gene: -
clone size: -

CDR3 DNA: TGTGCCTGGAGTGTACCAATTTGGGGGAGGTCGGGATCCTCCTACAATGAGCAGTTCTTC
CDR3 protein: CAWSVPIWGRSGSSYNEQFF
V gene: TRBV30
CDR3 length: 20
J gene: TRBJ2-1
D gene: -
clone size: -

CDR3 DNA: TGTGCCAGCAGCCCTACAGGGAACTATGGCTACACCTTC
CDR3 protein: CASSPTGNYGYTF
V gene: TRBV7-9
CDR3 length: 13
J gene: TRBJ1-2
D gene: -
clone size: -

CDR3 DNA: TGCGCCAGCAGCTTGGTTCAAGGGAACACTGAAGCTTTCTTT
CDR3 protein: CASSLVQGNTEAFF
V gene: TRBV5-1
CDR3 length: 14
J gene: TRBJ1-1
D gene: -
clone size: -

CDR3 DNA: TGCGCCAGCGTCAAAGGGCGTTCTGGGCGAGAGACCCAGTACTTC
CDR3 protein: CASVKGRSGRETQYF
V gene: TRBV10-2
CDR3 length: 15
J gene: TRBJ2-5
D gene: -
clone size: -